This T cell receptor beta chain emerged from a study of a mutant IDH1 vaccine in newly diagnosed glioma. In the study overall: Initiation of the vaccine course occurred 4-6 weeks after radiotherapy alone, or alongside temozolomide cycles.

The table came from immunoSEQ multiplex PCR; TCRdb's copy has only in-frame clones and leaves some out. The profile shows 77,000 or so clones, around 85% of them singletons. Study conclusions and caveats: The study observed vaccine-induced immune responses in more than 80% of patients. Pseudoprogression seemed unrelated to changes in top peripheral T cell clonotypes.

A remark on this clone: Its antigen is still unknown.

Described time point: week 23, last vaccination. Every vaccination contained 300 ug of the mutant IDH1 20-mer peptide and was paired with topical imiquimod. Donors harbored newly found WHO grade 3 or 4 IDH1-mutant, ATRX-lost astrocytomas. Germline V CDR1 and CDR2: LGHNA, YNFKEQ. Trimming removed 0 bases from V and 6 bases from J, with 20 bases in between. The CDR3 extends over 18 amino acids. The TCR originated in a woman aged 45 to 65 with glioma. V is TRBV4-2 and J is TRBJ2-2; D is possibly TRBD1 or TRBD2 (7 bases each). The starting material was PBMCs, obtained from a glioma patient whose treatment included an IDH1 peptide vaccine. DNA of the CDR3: TGTGCCAGCAGCCAAGATGTAGGCAGGGGGGGTGTCGCCGGGGAGCTGTTTTTT. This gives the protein CASSQDVGRGGVAGELFF.